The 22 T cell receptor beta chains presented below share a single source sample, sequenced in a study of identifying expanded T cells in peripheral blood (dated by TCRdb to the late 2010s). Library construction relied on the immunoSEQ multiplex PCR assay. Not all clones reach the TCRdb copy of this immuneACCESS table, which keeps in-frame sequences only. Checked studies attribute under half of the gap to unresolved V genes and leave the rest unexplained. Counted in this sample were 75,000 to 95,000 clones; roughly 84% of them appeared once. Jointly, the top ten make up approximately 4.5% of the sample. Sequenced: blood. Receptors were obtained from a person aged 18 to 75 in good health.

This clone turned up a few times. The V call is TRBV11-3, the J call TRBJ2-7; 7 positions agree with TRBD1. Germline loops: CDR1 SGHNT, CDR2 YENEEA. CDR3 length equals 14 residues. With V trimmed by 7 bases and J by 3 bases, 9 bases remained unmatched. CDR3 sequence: CASKKATGVYEQYF. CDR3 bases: TGTGCCAGCAAAAAAGCCACAGGGGTCTACGAGCAGTACTTC.

Written as DNA, the CDR3 is TGCGCCAGCAGCCCCCGGGACAGGAACACTGAAGCTTTCTTT. It encodes CASSPRDRNTEAFF. J is TRBJ1-1 and V is TRBV4-1; 7 nucleotides match TRBD1. The CDR3 has 14 amino acids. CDR1 and CDR2 from the germline V gene are MGHRA and YSYEKL. Trimming removed 4 bases from V and 1 base from J; junction bases left unmatched: 3.

CDR3 DNA sequence: TGTGCCTCAAAAGGGTCGGGGAACACTGAAGCTTTCTTT. Encoded protein: CASKGSGNTEAFF. The genes are TRBV9 and TRBJ1-1; D unclear. The germline V and J ends were trimmed by 10 bases and 1 base, with 14 bases remaining between them. The CDR3 consists of 13 residues. Germline CDR1 and CDR2: SGDLS and YYNGEE.

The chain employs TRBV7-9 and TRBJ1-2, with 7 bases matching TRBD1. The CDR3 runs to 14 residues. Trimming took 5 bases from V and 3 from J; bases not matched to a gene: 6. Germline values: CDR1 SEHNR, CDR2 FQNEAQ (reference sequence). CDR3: CASSQGQLDYGYTF. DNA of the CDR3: TGTGCCAGCAGCCAGGGACAGTTGGACTATGGCTACACCTTC.

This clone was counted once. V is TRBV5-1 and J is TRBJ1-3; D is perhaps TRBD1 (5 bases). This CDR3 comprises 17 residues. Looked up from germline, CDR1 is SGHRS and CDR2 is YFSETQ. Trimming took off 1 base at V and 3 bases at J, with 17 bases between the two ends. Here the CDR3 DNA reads TGCGCCAGCAGCTTGAGGGCTTCCGGGGGTGGTGGAAACACCATATATTTT. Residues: CASSLRASGGGGNTIYF.

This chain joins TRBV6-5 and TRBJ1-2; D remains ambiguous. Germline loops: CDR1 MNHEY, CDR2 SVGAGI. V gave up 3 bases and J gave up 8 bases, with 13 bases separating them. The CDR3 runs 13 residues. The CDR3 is CASSYIDNLGYTF. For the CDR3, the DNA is TGTGCCAGCAGTTATATAGACAATTTGGGCTACACCTTC.

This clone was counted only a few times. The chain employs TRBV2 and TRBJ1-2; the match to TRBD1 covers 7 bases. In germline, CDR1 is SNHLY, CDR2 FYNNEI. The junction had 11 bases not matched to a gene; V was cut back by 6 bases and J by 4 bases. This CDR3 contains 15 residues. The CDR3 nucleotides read TGTGCCAGCAGGACCACGACAGGGAAGGGCTATGGCTACACCTTC. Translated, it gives CASRTTTGKGYGYTF.

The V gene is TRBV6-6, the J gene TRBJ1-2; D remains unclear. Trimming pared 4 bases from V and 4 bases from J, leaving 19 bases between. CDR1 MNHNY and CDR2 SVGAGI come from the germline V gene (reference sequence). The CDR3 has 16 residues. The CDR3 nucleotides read TGTGCCAGCAGTTTGTCTCGGTCAGGAGCCTCCTATGGCTACACCTTC. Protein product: CASSLSRSGASYGYTF.

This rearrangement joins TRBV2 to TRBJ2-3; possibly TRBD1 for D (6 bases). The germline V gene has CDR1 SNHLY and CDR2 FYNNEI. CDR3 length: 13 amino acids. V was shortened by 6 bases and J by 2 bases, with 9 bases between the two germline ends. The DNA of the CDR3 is TGTGCCAGCAGATCAGGGGCCACAGATACGCAGTATTTT. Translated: CASRSGATDTQYF.

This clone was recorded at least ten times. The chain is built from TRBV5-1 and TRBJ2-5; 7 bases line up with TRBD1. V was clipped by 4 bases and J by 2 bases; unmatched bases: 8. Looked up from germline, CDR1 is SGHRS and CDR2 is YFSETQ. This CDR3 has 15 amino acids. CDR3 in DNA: TGCGCCAGCAGCATCGGGACAGCTCATCAAGAGACCCAGTACTTC. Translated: CASSIGTAHQETQYF.

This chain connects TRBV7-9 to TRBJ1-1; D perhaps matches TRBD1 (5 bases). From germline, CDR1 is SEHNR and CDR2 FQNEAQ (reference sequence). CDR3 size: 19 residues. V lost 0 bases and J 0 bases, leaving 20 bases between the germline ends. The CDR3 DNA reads TGTGCCAGCAGCTTAGCGACAGTGGTGTTGGATACCTTGAACACTGAAGCTTTCTTT. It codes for CASSLATVVLDTLNTEAFF.

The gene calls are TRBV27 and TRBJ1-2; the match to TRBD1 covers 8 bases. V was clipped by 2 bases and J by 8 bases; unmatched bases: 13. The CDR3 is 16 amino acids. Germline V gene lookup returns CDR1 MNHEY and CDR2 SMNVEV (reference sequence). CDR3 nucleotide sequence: TGTGCCAGCAGTTTAACGACTTCCGGGACAGGAGGCGGCTACACCTTC. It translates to CASSLTTSGTGGGYTF.

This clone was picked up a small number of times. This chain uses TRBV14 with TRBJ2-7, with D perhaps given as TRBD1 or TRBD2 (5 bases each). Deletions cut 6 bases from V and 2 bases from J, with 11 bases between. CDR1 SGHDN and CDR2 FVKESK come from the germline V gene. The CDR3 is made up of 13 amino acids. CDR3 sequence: CASSRDVAYEQYF. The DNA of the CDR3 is TGTGCCAGCAGTAGGGACGTCGCCTACGAGCAGTACTTC.

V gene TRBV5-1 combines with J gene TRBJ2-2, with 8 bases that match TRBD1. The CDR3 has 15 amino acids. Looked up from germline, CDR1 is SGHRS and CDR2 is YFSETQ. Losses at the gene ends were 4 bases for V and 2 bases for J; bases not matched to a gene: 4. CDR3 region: CASSRGQGNTGELFF. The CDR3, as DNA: TGCGCCAGCAGCAGAGGACAGGGCAACACCGGGGAGCTGTTTTTT.

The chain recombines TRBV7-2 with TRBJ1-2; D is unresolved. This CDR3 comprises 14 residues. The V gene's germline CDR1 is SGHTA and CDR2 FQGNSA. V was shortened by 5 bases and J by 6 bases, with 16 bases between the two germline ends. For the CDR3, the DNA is TGTGCCAGCAGCCCTAGGACCGCTCGACATGGCTACACCTTC. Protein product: CASSPRTARHGYTF.

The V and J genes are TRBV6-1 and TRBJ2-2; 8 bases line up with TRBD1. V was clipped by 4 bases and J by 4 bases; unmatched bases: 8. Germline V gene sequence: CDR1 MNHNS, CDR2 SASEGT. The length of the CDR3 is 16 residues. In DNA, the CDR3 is TGTGCCAGCAGTGGTTTTCGGGACAGGCTCACCGGGGAGCTGTTTTTT. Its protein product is CASSGFRDRLTGELFF.

CDR3: CASSFTGRTEAFF. The CDR3 DNA sequence: TGTGCCAGCAGCTTCACCGGTCGCACTGAAGCTTTCTTT. This chain links TRBV7-2 with TRBJ1-1; D gene uncertain. The CDR3 consists of 13 residues. Trimming took 3 bases from V and 4 from J, leaving 9 bases between them. Germline CDR1 and CDR2: SGHTA and FQGNSA. Full variable domain (rest looked up from reference TRBV7-2 and TRBJ1-1): GAGVSQSPSNKVTEKGKDVELRCDPISGHTALYWYRQSLGQGLEFLIYFQGNSAPDKSGLPSDRFSAERTGGSVSTLTIQRTQQEDSAVYLCASSFTGRTEAFFGQGTRLTVV.

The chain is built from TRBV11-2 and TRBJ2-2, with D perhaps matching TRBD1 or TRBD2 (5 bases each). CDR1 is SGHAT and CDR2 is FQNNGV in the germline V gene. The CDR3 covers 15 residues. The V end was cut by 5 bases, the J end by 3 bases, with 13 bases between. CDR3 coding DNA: TGTGCCAGCAGCCGCTCGGGGACCCACACCGGGGAGCTGTTTTTT. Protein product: CASSRSGTHTGELFF.

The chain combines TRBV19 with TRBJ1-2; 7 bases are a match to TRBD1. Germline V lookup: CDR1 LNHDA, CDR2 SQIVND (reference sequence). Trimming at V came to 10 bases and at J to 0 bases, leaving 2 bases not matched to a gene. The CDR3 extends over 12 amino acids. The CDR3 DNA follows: TGTGCCACCGGGACAGCTAACTATGGCTACACCTTC. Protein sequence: CATGTANYGYTF.

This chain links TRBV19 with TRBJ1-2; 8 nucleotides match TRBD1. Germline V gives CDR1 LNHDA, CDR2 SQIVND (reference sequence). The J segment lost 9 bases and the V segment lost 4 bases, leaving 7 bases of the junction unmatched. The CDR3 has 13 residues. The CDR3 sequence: CASSTGQARSYTF. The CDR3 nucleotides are TGTGCCAGTAGTACGGGACAGGCTCGGAGCTACACCTTC.

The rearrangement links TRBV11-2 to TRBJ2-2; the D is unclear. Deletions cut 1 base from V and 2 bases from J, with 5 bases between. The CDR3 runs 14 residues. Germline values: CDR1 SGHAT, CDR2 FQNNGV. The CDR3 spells CASSLGANTGELFF. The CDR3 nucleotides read TGTGCCAGCAGCTTAGGAGCCAACACCGGGGAGCTGTTTTTT.

The CDR3: CASSFAPDRYNSPLHF. DNA for the CDR3: TGCGCCAGCAGCTTTGCTCCGGACAGGTACAATTCACCCCTCCACTTT. V gene TRBV5-1 combines with J gene TRBJ1-6; 7 bases match TRBD1. Germline V CDR1 and CDR2: SGHRS, YFSETQ. Trimming at V came to 2 bases and at J to 7 bases, leaving 9 bases not matched to a gene. CDR3 length equals 16 residues.